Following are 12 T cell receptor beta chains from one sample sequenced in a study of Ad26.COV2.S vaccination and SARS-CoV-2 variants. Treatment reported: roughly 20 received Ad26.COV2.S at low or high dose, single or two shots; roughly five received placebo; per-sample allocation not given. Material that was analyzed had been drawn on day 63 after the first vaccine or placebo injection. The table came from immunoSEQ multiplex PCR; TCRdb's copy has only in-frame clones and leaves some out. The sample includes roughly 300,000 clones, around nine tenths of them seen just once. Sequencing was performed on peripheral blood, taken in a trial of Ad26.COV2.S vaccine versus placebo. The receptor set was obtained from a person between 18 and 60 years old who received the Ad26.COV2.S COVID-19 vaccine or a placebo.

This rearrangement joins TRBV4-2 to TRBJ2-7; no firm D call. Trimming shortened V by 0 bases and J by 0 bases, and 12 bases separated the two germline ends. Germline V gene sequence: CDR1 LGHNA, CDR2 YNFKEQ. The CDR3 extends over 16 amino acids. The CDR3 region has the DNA TGTGCCAGCAGCCAAGATGGCAGCGAAAGCTCCTACGAGCAGTACTTC. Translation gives CASSQDGSESSYEQYF.

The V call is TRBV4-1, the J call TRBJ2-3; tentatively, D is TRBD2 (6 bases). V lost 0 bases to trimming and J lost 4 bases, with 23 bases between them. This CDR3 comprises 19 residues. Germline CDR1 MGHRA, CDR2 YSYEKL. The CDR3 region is CASSQEKFGGEVVPDTQYF. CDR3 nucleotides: TGCGCCAGCAGCCAAGAAAAGTTCGGCGGGGAAGTTGTTCCAGATACGCAGTATTTT.

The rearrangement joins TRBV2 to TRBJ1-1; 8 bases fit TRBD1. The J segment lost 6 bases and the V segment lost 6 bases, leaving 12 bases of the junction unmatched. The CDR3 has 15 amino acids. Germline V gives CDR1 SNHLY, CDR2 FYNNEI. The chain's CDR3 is CASSIRDRQLPEAFF. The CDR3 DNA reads TGTGCCAGCAGCATTAGGGACAGGCAGCTCCCTGAAGCTTTCTTT. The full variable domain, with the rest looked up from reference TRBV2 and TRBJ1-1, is EPEVTQTPSHQVTQMGQEVILRCVPISNHLYFYWYRQILGQKVEFLVSFYNNEISEKSEIFDDQFSVERPDGSNFTLKIRSTKLEDSAMYFCASSIRDRQLPEAFFGQGTRLTVV.

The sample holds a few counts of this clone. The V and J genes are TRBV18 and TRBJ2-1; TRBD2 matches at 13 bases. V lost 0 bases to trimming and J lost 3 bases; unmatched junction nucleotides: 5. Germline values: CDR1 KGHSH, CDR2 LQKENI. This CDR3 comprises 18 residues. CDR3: CASSPPTSGGRIYNEQFF. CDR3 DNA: TGTGCCAGCTCACCACCGACTAGCGGGGGGCGGATCTACAATGAGCAGTTCTTC.

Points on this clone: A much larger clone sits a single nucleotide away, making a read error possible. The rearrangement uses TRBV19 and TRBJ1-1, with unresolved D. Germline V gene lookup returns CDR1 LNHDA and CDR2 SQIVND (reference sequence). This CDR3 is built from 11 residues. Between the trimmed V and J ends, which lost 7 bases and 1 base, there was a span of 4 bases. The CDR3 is CASIRNTEAFF. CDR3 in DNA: TGTGCCAGTATTCGGAACACTGAAGCTTTCTTT.

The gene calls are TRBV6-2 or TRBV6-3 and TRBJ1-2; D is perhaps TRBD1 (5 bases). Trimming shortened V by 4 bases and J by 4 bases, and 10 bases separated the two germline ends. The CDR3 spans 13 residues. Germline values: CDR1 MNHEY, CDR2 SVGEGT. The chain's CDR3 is CASSSQETYGYTF. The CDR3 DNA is TGTGCCAGCAGTTCACAGGAGACCTATGGCTACACCTTC.

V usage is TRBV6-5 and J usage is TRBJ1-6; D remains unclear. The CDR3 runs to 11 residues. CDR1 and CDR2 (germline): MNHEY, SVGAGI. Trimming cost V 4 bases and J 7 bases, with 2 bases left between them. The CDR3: CASSSNSPLHF. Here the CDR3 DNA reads TGTGCCAGCAGTTCCAATTCACCCCTCCACTTT.

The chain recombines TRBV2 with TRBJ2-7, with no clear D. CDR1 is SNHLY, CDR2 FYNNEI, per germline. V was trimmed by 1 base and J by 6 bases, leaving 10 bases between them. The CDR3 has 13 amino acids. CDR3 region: CASSEEGYSEQYF. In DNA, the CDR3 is TGTGCCAGCAGTGAAGAAGGGTACTCCGAGCAGTACTTC.

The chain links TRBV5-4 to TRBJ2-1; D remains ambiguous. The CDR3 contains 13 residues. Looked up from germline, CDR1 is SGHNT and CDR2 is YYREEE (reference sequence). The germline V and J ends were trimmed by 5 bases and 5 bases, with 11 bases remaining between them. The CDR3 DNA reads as TGTGCCAGCAGTTCAGACCCAGACAATGAGCAGTTCTTC. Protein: CASSSDPDNEQFF. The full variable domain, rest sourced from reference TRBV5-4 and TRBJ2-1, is ETGVTQSPTHLIKTRGQQVTLRCSSQSGHNTVSWYQQALGQGPQFIFQYYREEENGRGNFPPRFSGLQFPNYSSELNVNALELDDSALYLCASSSDPDNEQFFGPGTRLTVL.

The CDR3 reads CASSQGAEGLRRAFF. The CDR3 DNA sequence: TGTGCCAGCAGCCAAGGGGCAGAGGGGTTGCGTCGAGCTTTCTTT. The rearrangement links TRBV4-2 to TRBJ1-1; TRBD1 might be the D (5 bases). Trimming removed 1 base from V and 10 bases from J, with 19 bases in between. This CDR3 is built from 15 residues. Germline V gene sequence: CDR1 LGHNA, CDR2 YNFKEQ.

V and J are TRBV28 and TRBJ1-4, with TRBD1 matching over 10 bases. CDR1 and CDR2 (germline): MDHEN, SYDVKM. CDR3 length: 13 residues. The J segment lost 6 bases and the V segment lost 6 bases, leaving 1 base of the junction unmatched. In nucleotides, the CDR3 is TGTGCCAGCAGAGGGACAGGGGATGAAAAACTGTTTTTT. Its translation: CASRGTGDEKLFF.

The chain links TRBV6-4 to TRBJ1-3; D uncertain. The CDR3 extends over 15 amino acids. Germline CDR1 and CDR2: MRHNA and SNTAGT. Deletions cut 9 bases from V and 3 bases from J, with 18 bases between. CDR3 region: CASAHEGGGGNTIYF. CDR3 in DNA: TGTGCCAGTGCCCACGAGGGAGGAGGTGGAAACACCATATATTTT.